Included here is one T cell receptor (beta chain) sequence, with context. This receptor's antigen is unknown. No base quality values were provided; no much bigger clone lies one nucleotide off. The data were taken from a study of control samples from healthy donors and cancer patients (TCRdb year 2020). The CDR3 sequence holds 15 residues, the cysteine and phenylalanine included. The entry retains the CDR3 DNA only, 45 bases that are in frame from base 1. V and J lose 0 bases and 5 bases, and a span of 12 bases separates them. Taken from the germline V gene, the CDR1 and CDR2 loops are SGHDN and FVKESK. The library was produced with the immunoSEQ multiplex PCR assay. TCRdb stores this immuneACCESS table with in-frame sequences only. Part of the clones is absent; in the studies checked, under half of the shortfall reflects unresolved V genes, and no reason is known for the rest. The sample table contains about 96,000 clones; only one count was recorded for about 92% of them. Of the sample, 6.5% to 9.5% is held by the ten largest clones.

The clonotype comes from a man younger than 35 in good health. Source material: blood. Here the chain combines TRBV14 and TRBJ2-3, with TRBD2 as a weak D call on 5 bases. At the DNA level, the sequence is TGTGCCAGCAGCCAAGATGGGATCGAGGGAGATACGCAGTATTTT. This translates into CASSQDGIEGDTQYF.